These 20 T cell receptor beta chains originate from one sample sequenced in a study of blood T cell repertoires in COVID-19. Sequencing was performed with immunoSEQ multiplex PCR; in TCRdb, only in-frame clones are kept and a portion is missing. Of around 190,000 clones listed, roughly 83% were seen once; the top ten hold roughly 3.2%. The material sequenced was PBMCs or T cells enriched from blood (not recorded which). The origin of the receptors is a woman aged 25 to 39 who had recovered from COVID-19.

The V call is TRBV12-3 or TRBV12-4, the J call TRBJ1-2; D ambiguous. There are 8 residues in the CDR3. Trimming stripped 10 bases from V and 6 bases from J, with 3 bases between. The CDR3 DNA reads as TGTGCCACCGATGGCTACACCTTC. Translated, it gives CATDGYTF.

This clone has a single count. The J gene is TRBJ2-7, the V gene TRBV7-9; tentatively, D is TRBD2 (6 bases). The germline CDR1 and CDR2 sequences are SEHNR and FQNEAQ (reference sequence). This CDR3 has 14 residues. Trimming removed 5 bases at V and 5 bases at J, with 16 bases between. This chain's CDR3 is CASSPRGLPDEQYV. DNA of the CDR3: TGTGCCAGCAGCCCCCGGGGACTCCCGGACGAGCAGTACGTC.

This chain connects TRBV29-1 to TRBJ1-2, with 7 bases that match TRBD1. Trimming at V came to 6 bases and at J to 4 bases, leaving 5 bases not matched to a gene. Per the germline V gene, CDR1 is SQVTM and CDR2 is ANQGSEA. This CDR3 contains 12 residues. CDR3 sequence reads: CSVATGSYGYTF. In nucleotides, the CDR3 is TGCAGCGTCGCGACAGGGAGCTATGGCTACACCTTC.

The chain employs TRBV7-9 and TRBJ1-3, with 9 nucleotides matching TRBD1. The CDR3 has 18 residues. The germline gives CDR1 SEHNR, CDR2 FQNEAQ (reference sequence). V lost 3 bases, J lost 2 bases, and 11 bases stayed unmatched. CDR3 residues: CASSFRPGQGGTGNTIYF. The DNA for the CDR3 is TGTGCCAGCAGCTTCCGACCGGGACAGGGTGGCACTGGAAACACCATATATTTT.

V usage is TRBV18 and J usage is TRBJ1-5; D is uncertain. Germline V gene data show CDR1 as KGHSH and CDR2 as LQKENI. The CDR3 extends over 16 amino acids. Trimming took 2 bases from V and 5 from J, leaving 16 bases between them. CDR3 residues: CASSPSDGVLYQPQHF. The CDR3 DNA is TGTGCCAGCTCACCATCGGACGGGGTCCTCTATCAGCCCCAGCATTTT.

The chain carries TRBV5-4 and TRBJ1-1; 7 nucleotides match TRBD1. The CDR3 is 16 amino acids. Looked up from germline, CDR1 is SGHNT and CDR2 is YYREEE (reference sequence). V was clipped by 0 bases and J by 5 bases; unmatched bases: 10. CDR3 sequence (DNA): TGTGCCAGCAGCTTGGGAGGAGGGGGCGGGCGGACTGAAGCTTTCTTT. It yields the protein CASSLGGGGGRTEAFF.

This clone showed up just once. J is TRBJ2-1 and V is TRBV7-2; TRBD2 matches at 14 bases. V shed 6 bases and J 10 bases; nucleotides not matched to a gene: 8. This CDR3 comprises 15 residues. Germline CDR1 SGHTA, CDR2 FQGNSA. CDR3: CASSWGLAGVREQFF. CDR3 nucleotides: TGTGCCAGCAGTTGGGGACTAGCGGGAGTCAGAGAGCAGTTCTTC. Full variable domain (outside the CDR3, taken from reference TRBV7-2 and TRBJ2-1): GAGVSQSPSNKVTEKGKDVELRCDPISGHTALYWYRQSLGQGLEFLIYFQGNSAPDKSGLPSDRFSAERTGGSVSTLTIQRTQQEDSAVYLCASSWGLAGVREQFFGPGTRLTVL.

This clone has only one observation. The chain has TRBV28 and TRBJ1-6; D is unclear. Germline lookup yields CDR1 MDHEN and CDR2 SYDVKM. The CDR3 loop spans 12 amino acids. The V end was cut by 3 bases, the J end by 10 bases, with 7 bases between. CDR3 region: CASSFSVSPLHF. DNA for the CDR3: TGTGCCAGCAGTTTCTCCGTCTCACCCCTCCACTTT.

The gene calls are TRBV27 and TRBJ2-7; 8 bases agree with TRBD1. V lost 6 bases, J lost 2 bases, and 9 bases stayed unmatched. This CDR3 comprises 15 residues. Germline V gene lookup returns CDR1 MNHEY and CDR2 SMNVEV (reference sequence). The CDR3 region is CASSPGTGQTYEQYF. CDR3 DNA: TGTGCCAGCAGCCCCGGGACAGGCCAGACCTACGAGCAGTACTTC.

This clone was detected only once. CDR3 nucleotides: TGTGCCAGCAGCTCCCTGACAGGACCTGGGTCACCCCTCCACTTT. This codes for CASSSLTGPGSPLHF. The chain uses TRBV25-1 and TRBJ1-6; weak D call: TRBD1 (6 bases). V shed 6 bases and J shed 10 bases, with 19 bases lying between them. CDR1 is MGHDK, CDR2 SYGVNS, per germline. This CDR3 has 15 residues.

The J gene is TRBJ1-1, the V gene TRBV18; TRBD1 is a possible D gene (5 bases). Trimming removed 3 bases from V and 9 bases from J, with 14 bases in between. The germline CDR1 and CDR2 sequences are KGHSH and LQKENI. This CDR3 region has 13 residues. As DNA, the CDR3 is TGTGCCAGCTCACCCCCTGGCGGGGGGAAAGCTTTCTTT. It codes for CASSPPGGGKAFF.

The chain employs TRBV2 and TRBJ1-5; TRBD1 aligns across 7 bases. Trimming at V came to 5 bases and at J to 0 bases, leaving 1 base not matched to a gene. In germline, CDR1 is SNHLY, CDR2 FYNNEI. This CDR3 is built from 14 residues. CDR3: CASSQGDSNQPQHF. The CDR3 nucleotides are TGTGCCAGCAGTCAGGGGGATAGCAATCAGCCCCAGCATTTT.

The chain joins TRBV19 to TRBJ2-3, with D uncertain. CDR3 length: 15 amino acids. Germline V gene sequence: CDR1 LNHDA, CDR2 SQIVND (reference sequence). Trimming shortened V by 5 bases and J by 0 bases, and 12 bases separated the two germline ends. The CDR3 sequence: CASSVSGWSTDTQYF. The CDR3 coding sequence is TGTGCCAGTAGTGTCTCCGGTTGGAGCACAGATACGCAGTATTTT.

The J gene is TRBJ1-6, the V gene TRBV11-2; 10 bases agree with TRBD1. The V gene end was trimmed by 1 base and the J gene end by 5 bases; junction bases not matched to a gene: 2. Per the germline V gene, CDR1 is SGHAT and CDR2 is FQNNGV. The CDR3 spans 16 residues. The CDR3 bases are TGTGCCAGCAGCTTAGTCGGGACAGGGGATAATTCACCCCTCCACTTT. Translation gives CASSLVGTGDNSPLHF.

The CDR3 region has the DNA TGTGCCAGTAGGCCACGGGATTCCGGAAACACCATATATTTT. The encoded protein is CASRPRDSGNTIYF. V gene TRBV19 combines with J gene TRBJ1-3; the D is unclear. Per the germline V gene, CDR1 is LNHDA and CDR2 is SQIVND (reference sequence). The CDR3 totals 14 residues. V lost 6 bases and J 4 bases, leaving 13 bases between the germline ends.

The chain recombines TRBV19 with TRBJ2-7; 10 bases align to TRBD2. Germline assignment: CDR1 LNHDA and CDR2 SQIVND (reference sequence). J was trimmed by 6 bases and V by 3 bases; bases with no gene match: 11. The CDR3 spans 16 residues. CDR3: CASSMSAGLAGAEQYF. CDR3 coding DNA: TGTGCCAGTAGTATGTCGGCGGGGCTAGCGGGGGCCGAGCAGTACTTC. Complete variable domain (other parts from reference TRBV19 and TRBJ2-7): DGGITQSPKYLFRKEGQNVTLSCEQNLNHDAMYWYRQDPGQGLRLIYYSQIVNDFQKGDIAEGYSVSREKKESFPLTVTSAQKNPTAFYLCASSMSAGLAGAEQYFGPGTRLTVT.

J is TRBJ2-1 and V is TRBV7-9; weak D call: TRBD2 (5 bases). Germline-derived CDR1 and CDR2 are SEHNR and FQNEAQ (reference sequence). The CDR3 extends over 18 amino acids. Trimming took off 4 bases at V and 6 bases at J, with 25 bases between the two ends. The CDR3 sequence is CASSSFVGVGSGPNEQFF. DNA for the CDR3: TGTGCCAGCAGCTCTTTCGTCGGGGTTGGATCGGGTCCCAATGAGCAGTTCTTC.

DNA for the CDR3: TGTGCCAGCAGCGTACAGGGGTCAGCGAACACTGAAGCTTTCTTT. The encoded protein is CASSVQGSANTEAFF. The chain links TRBV9 to TRBJ1-1; tentatively, D is TRBD1 (6 bases). V was shortened by 1 base and J by 1 base, with 11 bases between the two germline ends. Germline CDR1 and CDR2: SGDLS and YYNGEE. The CDR3 has 15 residues.

The CDR3 bases are TGTGCCAGCAGTGACCCGGGACAGGGCCAGGGTGAGCAGTTCTTC. Protein sequence: CASSDPGQGQGEQFF. The chain is built from TRBV6-1 and TRBJ2-1, with 9 bases matching TRBD1. Unmatched junction bases numbered 9, after V lost 3 bases and J lost 9 bases. The CDR3 extends over 15 amino acids. Looked up from germline, CDR1 is MNHNS and CDR2 is SASEGT.

CDR3 nucleotide sequence: TGCAGCGTTGCGACAGGGGCGCTGGGTAGCAATCAGCCCCAGCATTTT. This sequence encodes CSVATGALGSNQPQHF. This rearrangement joins TRBV29-1 to TRBJ1-5; 8 positions agree with TRBD1. The CDR3 is 16 residues long. Germline CDR1 is SQVTM and CDR2 is ANQGSEA. The trim removed 4 bases at V and 0 bases at J, leaving 8 bases unmatched.